The 28 T cell receptor beta chains in this list originate from one sample, sequenced in a study of shared clonotypes between healthy human individuals. TCRdb keeps only in-frame clones here, not all; method: immunoSEQ multiplex PCR. The data contain some 2.1 million clones, roughly 94% of them singletons. What was sequenced was naive CD4+ T cells sorted from blood. Subset: CD45RA+ positively selected. The receptors were sampled from a man between 18 and 35 years old in good health.

As concerns this clone: The sample contains more than one DNA sequence encoding this CDR3. The rearrangement links TRBV7-2 to TRBJ2-7; possible D gene TRBD1, 5 bases. V shed 1 base and J shed 0 bases, with 7 bases lying between them. The CDR3 loop spans 14 amino acids. Germline CDR1 and CDR2: SGHTA and FQGNSA. This chain's CDR3 is CASSLDRYSYEQYF. In DNA form, the CDR3 reads TGTGCCAGCAGCTTAGACAGGTACTCCTACGAGCAGTACTTC.

The chain joins TRBV25-1 to TRBJ2-2; 8 positions match TRBD1. Germline trimming cut 3 bases from V and 4 bases from J; bases unmatched to any gene: 7. The germline CDR1 and CDR2 sequences are MGHDK and SYGVNS. The length of the CDR3 is 16 residues. As DNA, the CDR3 is TGTGCCAGCAGTGACTCCGGACAGGGTGGCACCGGGGAGCTGTTTTTT. Encoded protein: CASSDSGQGGTGELFF.

The genes are TRBV19 and TRBJ1-3; TRBD1 might be the D (5 bases). Germline lookup yields CDR1 LNHDA and CDR2 SQIVND (reference sequence). The CDR3 loop spans 15 amino acids. Trimming shortened V by 5 bases and J by 0 bases, and 11 bases separated the two germline ends. The CDR3 region has the DNA TGTGCCAGTAGTCTCGGGGCAGCCTCTGGAAACACCATATATTTT. It translates to CASSLGAASGNTIYF.

This chain connects TRBV30 to TRBJ1-4, with D uncertain. The germline V gene encodes CDR1 GTSNPN and CDR2 SVGIG (reference sequence). The CDR3 has 13 residues. V shed 3 bases and J shed 4 bases, with 9 bases lying between them. CDR3 in amino acids: CAWRQDRNEKLFF. CDR3 DNA: TGTGCCTGGAGGCAGGACCGTAATGAAAAACTGTTTTTT. Full variable domain (rest looked up from reference TRBV30 and TRBJ1-4): SQTIHQWPATLVQPVGSPLSLECTVEGTSNPNLYWYRQAAGRGLQLLFYSVGIGQISSEVPQNLSASRPQDRQFILSSKKLLLSDSGFYLCAWRQDRNEKLFFGSGTQLSVL.

The chain is built from TRBV2 and TRBJ1-3; no definite D call. The CDR3 totals 15 residues. Germline CDR1 reads SNHLY; CDR2 reads FYNNEI. Trimming removed 6 bases from V and 0 bases from J, with 12 bases in between. DNA of the CDR3: TGTGCCAGCAGAGTGGGCCTAAGCTCTGGAAACACCATATATTTT. Translating it yields CASRVGLSSGNTIYF.

This chain joins TRBV7-2 and TRBJ1-5; perhaps TRBD1 as D (5 bases). The V end was cut by 3 bases, the J end by 6 bases, with 15 bases between. The germline gives CDR1 SGHTA, CDR2 FQGNSA. The CDR3 consists of 15 residues. The DNA for the CDR3 is TGTGCCAGCAGCTTGGGGGTTATTGGCGCTCAGCCCCAGCATTTT. It encodes CASSLGVIGAQPQHF.

This clone was observed once. This chain joins TRBV14 and TRBJ2-7, with TRBD2 matching over 10 bases. The junction had 15 bases not matched to a gene; V was cut back by 3 bases and J by 7 bases. The CDR3 has 17 amino acids. Germline loops: CDR1 SGHDN, CDR2 FVKESK. CDR3 DNA sequence: TGTGCCAGCAGCCATCGGCTAGCGGGAGTAGGGCTGTTTGAGCAGTACTTC. As protein: CASSHRLAGVGLFEQYF.

The chain employs TRBV6-1 and TRBJ2-7; D is undetermined. The CDR3 covers 12 residues. Germline V gives CDR1 MNHNS, CDR2 SASEGT. Trimming cost V 2 bases and J 9 bases, with 11 bases left between them. The CDR3 loop is CASSEWGPRQYF. Written as DNA, the CDR3 is TGTGCCAGCAGTGAATGGGGTCCAAGGCAGTACTTC.

This chain uses TRBV5-1 with TRBJ2-7; 9 bases fit TRBD1. This CDR3 has 15 residues. Germline V gene lookup returns CDR1 SGHRS and CDR2 YFSETQ. Trimming at V came to 5 bases and at J to 0 bases, leaving 6 bases not matched to a gene. The CDR3 DNA follows: TGCGCCAGCAGGACAGGGGGGTTCAGCTCCTACGAGCAGTACTTC. Its protein is CASRTGGFSSYEQYF. The whole variable domain, filled in from reference TRBV5-1 and TRBJ2-7, reads KAGVTQTPRYLIKTRGQQVTLSCSPISGHRSVSWYQQTPGQGLQFLFEYFSETQRNKGNFPGRFSGRQFSNSRSEMNVSTLELGDSALYLCASRTGGFSSYEQYFGPGTRLTVT.

The chain is built from TRBV5-1 and TRBJ1-4; possibly TRBD1 for D (6 bases). This CDR3 has 16 amino acids. From germline, CDR1 is SGHRS and CDR2 YFSETQ. Trimming shortened V by 5 bases and J by 7 bases, and 21 bases separated the two germline ends. The CDR3: CASSLQNRAEGEKLFF. In nucleotides, the CDR3 is TGCGCCAGCAGTCTACAAAACAGGGCGGAGGGTGAAAAACTGTTTTTT.

The genes are TRBV14 and TRBJ2-7; 7 bases match TRBD1. This CDR3 contains 15 residues. The trim removed 2 bases at V and 3 bases at J, leaving 7 bases unmatched. Germline V lookup: CDR1 SGHDN, CDR2 FVKESK. In DNA form, the CDR3 reads TGTGCCAGCAGCCAAACGGACAGGCGATTCTACGAGCAGTACTTC. Its protein product is CASSQTDRRFYEQYF.

The CDR3 region has the DNA TGTGCCAGCAGTTACATCCGGGGAACGGGTAATTCACCCCTCCACTTT. Translating gives CASSYIRGTGNSPLHF. The rearrangement uses TRBV6-5 and TRBJ1-6; D unclear. Looked up from germline, CDR1 is MNHEY and CDR2 is SVGAGI. The CDR3 is 16 residues long. V lost 2 bases and J lost 6, with 14 bases in between.

A remark on this clone: A read error may produce the germline difference seen at one junction end. Other nucleotide sequences in the sample specify the same CDR3. V is TRBV18 and J is TRBJ1-5, with 7 bases fitting TRBD1. Per the germline V gene, CDR1 is KGHSH and CDR2 is LQKENI. The CDR3 totals 14 residues. In DNA form, the CDR3 reads TGTGCCAGTTCACCCGGGACAGGCAATCAGCCCCAGCATTTT. Encoded protein: CASSPGTGNQPQHF.

Turning to this clone: The sample has other DNA sequences that encode this CDR3 too. The chain employs TRBV18 and TRBJ1-1, with D maybe TRBD1 (6 bases). This CDR3 contains 15 residues. The germline gives CDR1 KGHSH, CDR2 LQKENI. The germline V and J ends were trimmed by 0 bases and 4 bases, with 12 bases remaining between them. The CDR3, as DNA: TGTGCCAGCTCACCACCTGCGGGAGGGGGCACTGAAGCTTTCTTT. Translating gives CASSPPAGGGTEAFF.

The V and J genes are TRBV28 and TRBJ1-2; D not certain. The CDR3 extends over 16 amino acids. Trimming took 5 bases from V and 7 from J, leaving 23 bases between them. Germline CDR1 reads MDHEN; CDR2 reads SYDVKM. As DNA, the CDR3 is TGTGCCAGCAGTAGCCGGGCCTCGAGAAGGCTCTCTGGCTACACCTTC. Its translation: CASSSRASRRLSGYTF.

The rearrangement uses TRBV30 and TRBJ2-1; tentatively, D is TRBD2 (6 bases). V was clipped by 2 bases and J by 9 bases, with 11 bases between them. This CDR3 spans 12 amino acids. CDR1 GTSNPN and CDR2 SVGIG come from the germline V gene (reference sequence). The CDR3 loop reads CAWSPTRGEQFF. The CDR3 nucleotides read TGTGCCTGGAGTCCGACTAGAGGTGAGCAGTTCTTC.

This clone has a single count. The V and J genes are TRBV11-2 and TRBJ2-2; 8 bases align to TRBD1. The V segment lost 1 base and the J segment 6 bases; nucleotides outside the gene matches: 1. Germline loops: CDR1 SGHAT, CDR2 FQNNGV. The CDR3 is made up of 14 amino acids. CDR3: CASSLVQGAGELFF. In nucleotides, the CDR3 is TGTGCCAGCAGCTTAGTACAGGGGGCCGGGGAGCTGTTTTTT.

This chain links TRBV10-3 with TRBJ2-5; no clear D gene. From germline, CDR1 is ENHRY and CDR2 SYGVKD. The CDR3 has 13 residues. V lost 7 bases to trimming and J lost 5 bases, with 14 bases between them. The CDR3 nucleotides are TGTGCCATCACCGGAATCCTGGGGGAGACCCAGTACTTC. This gives the protein CAITGILGETQYF.

On this clone: Other DNA sequences in this specimen translate into the identical CDR3. The V call is TRBV30, the J call TRBJ2-7, with D unresolved. The CDR3 length is 11 residues. V was trimmed by 3 bases and J by 5 bases, leaving 8 bases between them. Germline V gives CDR1 GTSNPN, CDR2 SVGIG (reference sequence). CDR3 nucleotide sequence: TGTGCCTGGAGCTTTAGGGACGAGCAGTACTTC. It specifies CAWSFRDEQYF.

The V and J genes are TRBV28 and TRBJ2-5; TRBD1 might be the D (6 bases). Trimming removed 5 bases at V and 2 bases at J, with 12 bases between. This CDR3 comprises 14 residues. Germline loops: CDR1 MDHEN, CDR2 SYDVKM. The CDR3 region has the DNA TGTGCCAGCAGTCCCAGGACAGTTCAAGAGACCCAGTACTTC. Translation gives CASSPRTVQETQYF.

V and J are TRBV11-2 and TRBJ2-7, with unresolved D. The germline CDR1 and CDR2 sequences are SGHAT and FQNNGV. The CDR3 spans 12 residues. Trimming took off 0 bases at V and 5 bases at J, with 5 bases between the two ends. CDR3 residues: CASSLDGHEQYF. The CDR3 region has the DNA TGTGCCAGCAGCTTAGATGGGCACGAGCAGTACTTC.

Concerning this clone itself: Other DNA sequences in this sample translate to the same CDR3. This chain connects TRBV11-1 to TRBJ1-6; TRBD1 matches at 8 bases. Germline V gene data show CDR1 as SGHAT and CDR2 as FQDESV (reference sequence). The CDR3 loop spans 14 amino acids. J was trimmed by 7 bases and V by 5 bases; bases with no gene match: 4. CDR3 bases: TGTGCCAGCAGCCCAGGACAGGGAAATTCACCCCTCCACTTT. It translates to CASSPGQGNSPLHF. The full variable domain, rest sourced from reference TRBV11-1 and TRBJ1-6, is EAEVAQSPRYKITEKSQAVAFWCDPISGHATLYWYRQILGQGPELLVQFQDESVVDDSQLPKDRFSAERLKGVDSTLKIQPAELGDSAMYLCASSPGQGNSPLHFGNGTRLTVT.

Only one count was recorded for this clone. The rearrangement joins TRBV6-5 to TRBJ2-7; 9 bases are shared with TRBD1. The germline V gene has CDR1 MNHEY and CDR2 SVGAGI. After removal of 2 bases from V and 5 bases from J, the junction contained 7 bases not matched to a gene. This CDR3 is 15 amino acids long. CDR3 amino acids: CASSYTGQGRDEQYF. The CDR3 DNA follows: TGTGCCAGCAGTTACACGGGACAGGGAAGAGACGAGCAGTACTTC.

This chain uses TRBV7-2 with TRBJ2-3, with 9 positions matching TRBD1. V shed 3 bases and J 5 bases; nucleotides not matched to a gene: 6. Looked up from germline, CDR1 is SGHTA and CDR2 is FQGNSA. The CDR3 extends over 15 amino acids. The CDR3 loop reads CASSFRQGEGDTQYF. The CDR3 bases are TGTGCCAGCAGCTTCAGACAGGGGGAGGGAGATACGCAGTATTTT.

The rearrangement joins TRBV20-1 to TRBJ1-2; D is ambiguous. V lost 3 bases and J lost 4, with 6 bases in between. The CDR3 contains 11 residues. Germline V gives CDR1 DFQATT, CDR2 SNEGSKA (reference sequence). The CDR3 DNA follows: TGCAGTGCTAGTTCGGTCTATGGCTACACCTTC. This codes for CSASSVYGYTF.

The chain has TRBV18 and TRBJ2-1; D is perhaps TRBD1 (6 bases). Germline CDR1 and CDR2: KGHSH and LQKENI. CDR3 size: 15 residues. V was cut by 5 bases and J by 0 bases, with 11 bases left in between. In nucleotides, the CDR3 is TGTGCCAGCTCAGAGGGACAAAGCTCCTACAATGAGCAGTTCTTC. This sequence encodes CASSEGQSSYNEQFF.

Concerning this clone itself: The same CDR3 also results from other DNA sequences found in this sample. J is TRBJ2-3 and V is TRBV11-2; D is ambiguous. CDR1 and CDR2 from the germline V gene are SGHAT and FQNNGV. This CDR3 region has 13 residues. The V and J ends lost 1 base and 2 bases respectively, with 4 bases between them. CDR3 sequence: CASSLGNTDTQYF. CDR3 DNA: TGTGCCAGCAGCTTAGGCAACACAGATACGCAGTATTTT.

With respect to this clone: The identical CDR3 is also encoded by other nucleotide sequences in the sample. The chain carries TRBV4-1 and TRBJ2-5; D unclear. The CDR3 spans 11 residues. Germline CDR1 MGHRA, CDR2 YSYEKL. Trimming removed 4 bases at V and 5 bases at J, with 5 bases between. The CDR3 DNA follows: TGCGCCAGCAGCCTAGGGGAGACCCAGTACTTC. As protein: CASSLGETQYF.